These T cell receptor beta chains were read from a single sample in a study of blood T cell repertoires in COVID-19. The data were produced by immunoSEQ multiplex PCR, yet TCRdb's version contains in-frame clones alone and is incomplete. The sample lists more than 110,000 clones; around 87% were seen once. What was sequenced was peripheral blood. The receptors derive from a human donor in a cohort sampled during active COVID-19. The CDR3 runs from the conserved cysteine through the conserved F or W. A D gene is named only where the DNA matches it firmly. Clone size is stated in some rows and not others, as once, few, many or a class when expanded.

>TRBV19|TRBD2|.|TRBJ2-1
TGTGCCAGTAGTCCCGGGACTAGCGGGGGCCGGGAGCAGTTCTTC
CASSPGTSGGREQFF
>TRBV13|.|.|TRBJ2-5
TGTGCCAGCAGCTTAGCTTTCCAAGAGCGTAGGTTGGAGACCCAGTACTTC
CASSLAFQERRLETQYF
>TRBV19|TRBD1|.|TRBJ1-2
TGTGCCAGTAGTAGTCGGGACAGTCTCTATGGCTACACCTTC
CASSSRDSLYGYTF
>TRBV30|.|.|TRBJ1-3
TGTGCCTGGAACAGGGTCTCTGGAAACACCATATATTTT
CAWNRVSGNTIYF
>TRBV2|.|.|TRBJ1-6
TGTGCCAGCAGTGAATGGCGGGATAATTCACCCCTCCACTTT
CASSEWRDNSPLHF
>TRBV7-2|.|.|TRBJ1-5
TGTGCCAGCGGCCAGACGGGTCAGCCCCAGCATTTT
CASGQTGQPQHF
>TRBV9|.|once|TRBJ2-4
TGTGCCAGCAGCCCCAGAGGGGGGGCTGGAGCCAAAAACATTCAGTACTTC
CASSPRGGAGAKNIQYF
>TRBV14|TRBD2|few|TRBJ2-1
TGTGCCAGCAGCCAAGACAGCGGGAGGGCCGGTGAGCAGTTCTTC
CASSQDSGRAGEQFF
>TRBV7-3|TRBD1|.|TRBJ2-3
TGTGCCAGCAGCCTGGACAGGGGCACAGATACGCAGTATTTT
CASSLDRGTDTQYF
>TRBV5-1|.|.|TRBJ1-2
TGCGCCAGCAGCTTGTGGGGCGTCGACTATGGCTACACCTTC
CASSLWGVDYGYTF
>TRBV10-3|.|.|TRBJ2-7
TGTGCCATCAGGGCCGCAACAGGGCAGGGTACGAACGAGCAGTACTTC
CAIRAATGQGTNEQYF
>TRBV2|.|.|TRBJ2-1
TGTGCCAGTTCGACAGAGCCTTTTAGCTCCTACAATGAGCAGTTCTTC
CASSTEPFSSYNEQFF
>TRBV7-9|.|.|TRBJ2-7
TGTGCCAGCCAGGCAGGGTCCTCCTACGAGCAGTACTTC
CASQAGSSYEQYF
>TRBV27|TRBD2|few|TRBJ2-2
TGTGCCAGCAGTTTGTGGCTAGCGGGAAACACCGGGGAGCTGTTTTTT
CASSLWLAGNTGELFF
>TRBV7-9|.|.|TRBJ2-7
TGTGCCAGCAGCTTAGCCTTGGACAGAGGGGACGAGCAGTACTTC
CASSLALDRGDEQYF
>TRBV7-2|.|.|TRBJ2-7
TGTGCCAGCAGCTCTAACGGAGTGGAGCAGTACTTC
CASSSNGVEQYF
>TRBV2|.|.|TRBJ2-1
TGTGCCAGCAGGCTCAGGGAACCCTACAATGAGCAGTTCTTC
CASRLREPYNEQFF
>TRBV5-4|.|.|TRBJ2-7
TGTGCCAGCAGCTACGTAGTGGGAGAAGGTGGGGAGCAGTACTTC
CASSYVVGEGGEQYF
>TRBV4-2|TRBD1|few|TRBJ1-2
TGTGCCAGCAGCCAAGAGGTCAGGGGGTATGGCTACACCTTC
CASSQEVRGYGYTF
>TRBV3-1/TRBV3-2|TRBD1|.|TRBJ1-2
TGTGCCAGCAGCCAGCGTGACAGGGGGTCCCTTAACTATGGCTACACCTTC
CASSQRDRGSLNYGYTF
>TRBV7-2|TRBD1|.|TRBJ2-1
TGTGCCAGCAGCTTAGACAGGGGGCTGTTTCAGTTCTTC
CASSLDRGLFQFF
>TRBV19|.|.|TRBJ2-7
TGTGCCAGTAGTATACGTACGGGACAAGCCTACGAGCAGTACTTC
CASSIRTGQAYEQYF
>TRBV19|TRBD2|.|TRBJ2-3
TGTGCCACCCTAGCGGGTTCAGATACGCAGTATTTT
CATLAGSDTQYF
>TRBV30|TRBD1|.|TRBJ2-7
TGTGCCTTGGACAGGGGGGCCTACGAGCAGTACTTC
CALDRGAYEQYF
>TRBV2|TRBD1|.|TRBJ1-2
TGTGCCAGCTCCTTCAGTAACAGGGGAGGATATGGCTACACCTTC
CASSFSNRGGYGYTF
>TRBV10-2|.|.|TRBJ2-3
TGCGCCAGCAGTGATAAGAGCAGAGGAAGCACAGATACGCAGTATTTT
CASSDKSRGSTDTQYF
>TRBV3-1/TRBV3-2|TRBD2|.|TRBJ2-1
TGTGCCAGCAGCCAAGTGAGCGGGAGAGCACGCTCCTACAATGAGCAGTTCTTC
CASSQVSGRARSYNEQFF
>TRBV24-1|TRBD1|.|TRBJ1-5
TGTGCCACCAGTGACCGATCCGGGACAGGGAATCAGCCCCAGCATTTT
CATSDRSGTGNQPQHF
>TRBV7-8|.|few|TRBJ2-7
TGTGCCAGCAGCTTAGGCAATCTGGGACTTGATAGCTACGAGCAGTACTTC
CASSLGNLGLDSYEQYF
>TRBV4-2|TRBD2|.|TRBJ2-3
TGTGCCAGCAGCCAAGGGCTCAGCGGGAGGGCCTCAGATACGCAGTATTTT
CASSQGLSGRASDTQYF
>TRBV6-5|.|.|TRBJ2-1
TGTGCCAGCAGTTACTCCACTAGGCCGGAGGGCAATGAGCAGTTCTTC
CASSYSTRPEGNEQFF
>TRBV28|TRBD1|.|TRBJ1-6
TGTGCCAGCAAGGGGACAGAGAGCTCCTATAATTCACCCCTCCACTTT
CASKGTESSYNSPLHF
>TRBV6-5|TRBD1|once|TRBJ1-4
TGTGCCAGCAAGGACAGGGGATTCGCTAATGAAAAACTGTTTTTT
CASKDRGFANEKLFF
>TRBV19|.|.|TRBJ1-2
TGTGCCAGTAGTTTCCGGGCAACAGGGTATGGCTACACCTTC
CASSFRATGYGYTF
>TRBV21-1|.|.|TRBJ1-2
TGTGCCAGCAGCAAAGCGGGCCGCATCTCCCACTATGGCTACACCTTC
CASSKAGRISHYGYTF
>TRBV5-1|.|.|TRBJ2-7
TGCGCCAGCAGGGGGGGGCCGTACGAGCAGTACTTC
CASRGGPYEQYF
>TRBV19|.|.|TRBJ2-7
TGTGCCAGTGGACCTCAGGGCTCCTACGAGCAGTACTTC
CASGPQGSYEQYF
>TRBV5-8|.|.|TRBJ1-1
TGTGCCACTCAGGGTGGACACCTCGAAGCTTTCTTT
CATQGGHLEAFF
>TRBV18|TRBD2|.|TRBJ2-1
TGTGCCAGCCGGCCTTCACTAGCGGGAGGTCCGAGCTCCTACAATGAGCAGTTCTTC
CASRPSLAGGPSSYNEQFF
>TRBV2|TRBD1|.|TRBJ1-4
TGTGCCAGCAGTGGGGGACAGGGGACAACTAATGAAAAACTGTTTTTT
CASSGGQGTTNEKLFF
>TRBV9|TRBD1|few|TRBJ1-2
TGTGCCAGCAGCGCTGGGGGACAGGGCGAGGGCTACACCTTC
CASSAGGQGEGYTF
>TRBV7-9|.|.|TRBJ1-3
TGTGCCAGCAGCTTAGGCGACACCTCCATATTCTCTGGAAACACCATATATTTT
CASSLGDTSIFSGNTIYF
>TRBV6-5|TRBD2|.|TRBJ2-3
TGTGCCAGCAGGATGGGACTAGCGGGAAGAGATACGCAGTATTTT
CASRMGLAGRDTQYF
>TRBV6-1|.|.|TRBJ2-7
TGTGCCAGCAGTGCTAAACAGGGCATTTCAATCTACGAGCAGTACTTC
CASSAKQGISIYEQYF
>TRBV30|TRBD1|once|TRBJ1-6
TGTGCCTGGATCGGGACAGCGGGTTCACCCCTCCACTTT
CAWIGTAGSPLHF
>TRBV6-5|.|few|TRBJ2-1
TGTGCCAGCAAACCCTCCGACGGAGCCTACAATGAGCAGTTCTTC
CASKPSDGAYNEQFF
>TRBV4-1|TRBD2|.|TRBJ2-1
TGCGCCAGCAGTAGCGGGGGGAGTGAGCAGTTCTTC
CASSSGGSEQFF
>TRBV27|.|.|TRBJ1-4
TGTGCCAGCAGACTAAGACCCGACGGCGGCCAAAATGAAAAACTGTTTTTT
CASRLRPDGGQNEKLFF
>TRBV2|TRBD2|.|TRBJ2-1
TGTGCCAGCAGTAGGACTAGCGGGGGCTACAATGAGCAGTTCTTC
CASSRTSGGYNEQFF
>TRBV7-3|.|once|TRBJ2-2
TGTGCCAGCAGCTTAAGTCGGAACACCGGGGAGCTGTTTTTT
CASSLSRNTGELFF
>TRBV5-1|.|.|TRBJ1-5
TGCGCCAGCAGCCTCGACGGGGATAGCAATCAGCCCCAGCATTTT
CASSLDGDSNQPQHF